A selection of T cell receptor beta chains follows, all from one sample in a study of vaccination and CD4 T cells after COVID-19. The antigens these receptors bind are not known. TCRdb itself ran the PCR reads through MiXCR, one entry per CDR3 protein. The sample records about 15,000 distinct CDR3 sequences, approximately 80% being singletons. Specimen: CD4+ T cells from blood, cultured in vitro, collected after SARS-CoV-2 vaccination. These receptors were taken from a human donor who received a COVID-19 vaccine. CDR3s include the opening cysteine and the closing phenylalanine or tryptophan. The D gene is left open where the match is weak. Clone size is given for some rows only: seen once, a few or many times, or a class if the clone is expanded.

-,TRBV20-1,TRBD1,TRBJ1-5,TGCAGTGCTAGGTCCAGGGGGGTTAGCAATCAGCCCCAGCATTTT,CSARSRGVSNQPQHF
-,TRBV20-1,-,TRBJ2-2,TGCAGTGCTAATGGACGGGGGGCAGGTTCCGGGGAGCTGTTTTTT,CSANGRGAGSGELFF
-,TRBV12-3/TRBV12-4,TRBD1,TRBJ1-6,TGTGCCAGCAGGGACAGGGCTAATTCACCCCTCCACTTT,CASRDRANSPLHF
few,TRBV15,TRBD1,TRBJ1-2,TGTGCCACATACCCGGGACAGGGGAATCATGGCTACACCTTC,CATYPGQGNHGYTF
-,TRBV2,-,TRBJ2-6,TGTGCCAGCAGTCTCGCGACCTCTGGGGCCAACGTCCTGACTTTC,CASSLATSGANVLTF
-,TRBV11-2,TRBD2,TRBJ2-5,TGTGCCAGCAGCTGGACTAGCGCGGGGGAGACCCAGTACTTC,CASSWTSAGETQYF
-,TRBV19,-,TRBJ2-5,TGTGCCAGTAGTATTCGACGGTCGTACCAAGAGACCCAGTACTTC,CASSIRRSYQETQYF
few,TRBV27,-,TRBJ1-6,TGTGCCAGCAGGCCAGGTGCCCCAGGGGCCGGAATGAATTCACCCCTCCACTTT,CASRPGAPGAGMNSPLHF
-,TRBV6-4,-,TRBJ2-3,TGTGCCAGCGGGGCTGATGGGGGAGATACGCAGTATTTT,CASGADGGDTQYF
-,TRBV10-3,TRBD1,TRBJ1-2,TGTGCCATCAGTCAAGGGGGTTTCAGGGGGCTTGATGGCTACACCTTC,CAISQGGFRGLDGYTF
-,TRBV20-1,TRBD1,TRBJ2-3,TGCAGTGCTAGCGGGACAGGGACCACAGATACGCAGTATTTT,CSASGTGTTDTQYF
-,TRBV19,-,TRBJ1-2,TGTGCCAGCTTGGGATCTTGGGGGTATGGCTACACCTTC,CASLGSWGYGYTF
-,TRBV7-9,-,TRBJ1-3,TGTGCCAGCAGCTTAGTTCGGACCACAGGGAGCTCTGGAAACACCATATATTTT,CASSLVRTTGSSGNTIYF
-,TRBV20-1,-,TRBJ1-5,TGCAGTGCTAGAGAGCATAGGCCAATAAATCAGCCCCAGCATTTT,CSAREHRPINQPQHF
-,TRBV7-3,-,TRBJ1-6,TGTGCCAGCAGCTTAAAGGGGTCCTATAATTCACCCCTCCACTTT,CASSLKGSYNSPLHF
-,TRBV9,-,TRBJ1-6,TGTGCCAGCAGCGTAGCGGGACGGAGAAATTCACCCCTCCACTTT,CASSVAGRRNSPLHF
once,TRBV11-3,-,TRBJ2-7,TGTGCCAGCAGCCCTGACGGGAACTACGAGCAGTACTTC,CASSPDGNYEQYF
few,TRBV10-1,TRBD1,TRBJ1-6,TGCGCCAGCAGCCAGGACAGGGAGGACACCGGTTCACCCCTCCACTTT,CASSQDREDTGSPLHF
-,TRBV7-8,TRBD1,TRBJ2-5,TGTGCCAGCAGCATTACCGGGACAGGACAAGAGACCCAGTACTTC,CASSITGTGQETQYF
-,TRBV3-1,TRBD2,TRBJ2-3,TGTGCCAGCAGCCACTTAACTAGCGGGGGGTATACAGATACGCAGTATTTT,CASSHLTSGGYTDTQYF
-,TRBV20-1,-,TRBJ1-5,TGCAGTGCTATTCCCGGGGACAATCAGCCCCAGCATTTT,CSAIPGDNQPQHF
-,TRBV10-1,TRBD1,TRBJ2-5,TGCGCCCCACTAAGGACAGGTAAACAAGAGACCCAGTACTTC,CAPLRTGKQETQYF
-,TRBV19,-,TRBJ1-2,TGTGCCAGTAGTATAGGACAGGTATCCCCCCTATATGGCTACACCTTC,CASSIGQVSPLYGYTF
-,TRBV6-1,-,TRBJ1-6,TGTGCCAGCAGTAAATCAACAGGGCTGAGCTCCTATAATTCACCCCTCCACTTT,CASSKSTGLSSYNSPLHF
medium-sized,TRBV7-8,-,TRBJ1-2,TGTGCCAGCAGCTTAGTTGGAGGGCTTCTCAACTATGGCTACACCTTC,CASSLVGGLLNYGYTF
-,TRBV5-1,-,TRBJ2-2,TGCGCCAGCAGCTTGGGACGGAGGAACACCGGGGAGCTGTTTTTT,CASSLGRRNTGELFF
medium-sized,TRBV20-1,-,TRBJ2-5,TGCAGTGCTAGAGATCCCCGCGAAGAGACCCAGTACTTC,CSARDPREETQYF
few,TRBV11-2,-,TRBJ2-1,TGTGCCAGCAGCTTAGTGGAATCGGGGCAGTTCTTC,CASSLVESGQFF
-,TRBV6-1,-,TRBJ1-2,TGTGCCAGCGCGAGTGGACGGAATAACTATGGCTACACCTTC,CASASGRNNYGYTF
once,TRBV30,TRBD1,TRBJ1-2,TGTGCCTGGAGTAAAGCGACAGGGATAGAGGGCTACACCTTC,CAWSKATGIEGYTF
-,TRBV20-1,TRBD1,TRBJ1-1,TGCAGTGCCAGAGGACAGGCGGGTGAAGCTTTCTTT,CSARGQAGEAFF
-,TRBV6-5,TRBD1,TRBJ1-2,TGTGCCAGCAGTTACAGGGACAGGAGCTATGGCTACACCTTC,CASSYRDRSYGYTF
medium-sized,TRBV6-1,-,TRBJ1-1,TGTGCCAGCAGGCGTGGGGAGACTGAAGCTTTCTTT,CASRRGETEAFF
-,TRBV6-1,-,TRBJ1-6,TGTGCCAGCCTCGAATCCAATAATTCACCCCTCCACTTT,CASLESNNSPLHF
-,TRBV7-9,-,TRBJ1-1,TGTGCCAGCAGCTTATCCCCAGGGACGGACACTGAAGCTTTCTTT,CASSLSPGTDTEAFF
-,TRBV7-3,-,TRBJ2-2,TGTGCCAGCAGCCCCTACTTATCGTCTGGTAACCCTGCGAACACCGGGGAGCTGTTTTTT,CASSPYLSSGNPANTGELFF
-,TRBV24-1,-,TRBJ1-1,TGTGCCACCAGTGATTCGGGTGGCGGGGACACTGAAGCTTTCTTT,CATSDSGGGDTEAFF
-,TRBV7-6,-,TRBJ2-2,TGTGCCGTCGGGTCCTCTAACACCGGGGAGCTGTTTTTT,CAVGSSNTGELFF
-,TRBV6-2/TRBV6-3,TRBD1,TRBJ1-5,TGTGCCAGCAGTTACCTGACAGGGGGGAATCAGCCCCAGCATTTT,CASSYLTGGNQPQHF
few,TRBV7-3,-,TRBJ2-6,TGTGCCAGCAGCCCCTTACCGGGGCCAGGTACTGGGGCCAACGTCCTGACTTTC,CASSPLPGPGTGANVLTF
-,TRBV11-3,-,TRBJ2-5,TGTGCCAGCAGCCCACCGCAGGGCCGAGAGACCCAGTACTTC,CASSPPQGRETQYF
-,TRBV7-9,-,TRBJ1-5,TGTGCCAGCAGCTTAGCGAGGGGGGATCAGCCCCAGCATTTT,CASSLARGDQPQHF
-,TRBV5-1,-,TRBJ1-5,TGCGCCAGCAGCTTGGACGGAGGGAGTAATCAGCCCCAGCATTTT,CASSLDGGSNQPQHF
medium-sized,TRBV7-8,-,TRBJ2-3,TGTGCCAGCAGCTTAGTCACAGGGAGGTCCACAGATACGCAGTATTTT,CASSLVTGRSTDTQYF
-,TRBV27,-,TRBJ1-1,TGTGCCAGCAGTTCGGCAGGGGCGAACACTGAAGCTTTCTTT,CASSSAGANTEAFF
-,TRBV25-1,TRBD1,TRBJ1-1,TGTGCCAGCAGCGAGGACAGGGGGAACACTGAAGCTTTCTTT,CASSEDRGNTEAFF
once,TRBV5-8,-,TRBJ2-7,TGTGCCGTACGACAGGTGTTGGGTTACGAGCAGTACTTC,CAVRQVLGYEQYF
-,TRBV25-1,TRBD1,TRBJ1-1,TGTGCCAGCAGTGAATATATCGGGACAGGGGGAGTAGCTTTCTTT,CASSEYIGTGGVAFF
-,TRBV19,TRBD1,TRBJ2-1,TGTGCCACCAAGGACAGGGGCGACCACAATGAGCAGTTCTTC,CATKDRGDHNEQFF
-,TRBV12-5,-,TRBJ1-2,TGTGCTAGTGGTTTGGTATTAATGGGCAGCTCTAACTATGGCTACACCTTC,CASGLVLMGSSNYGYTF
few,TRBV30,-,TRBJ2-3,TGTGCCTGGAGTGTACTGGGTCCCGGCGGCACAGATACGCAGTATTTT,CAWSVLGPGGTDTQYF
-,TRBV7-8,-,TRBJ1-1,TGTGCCAGCAGCTTAGTCGCAGGGCCGACCAACACTGAAGCTTTCTTT,CASSLVAGPTNTEAFF
-,TRBV5-1,-,TRBJ1-2,TGCGCCAGCAGCCCCGACAGCTATGGCTACACCTTC,CASSPDSYGYTF
-,TRBV6-1,-,TRBJ1-1,TGTGCCAGCAGTCCCCCTGGAGGGAACACTGAAGCTTTCTTT,CASSPPGGNTEAFF
-,TRBV20-1,TRBD2,TRBJ2-3,TGCAGTGCTAACTCGGGGCGGGGGAACACAGATACGCAGTATTTT,CSANSGRGNTDTQYF
-,TRBV6-1,-,TRBJ2-5,TGTGCCAGCAGTGAAGCTAGAGGGTTCGGGACCCAGTACTTC,CASSEARGFGTQYF
-,TRBV11-2,-,TRBJ1-2,TGTGCCAGCAGCCCCTTCAGGTGGAGGCAGGGGTTAAATTACACCTTC,CASSPFRWRQGLNYTF
-,TRBV20-1,TRBD1,TRBJ1-6,TGCAGTGCTAGCTTGACAGGGGGAAATAATTCACCCCTCCACTTT,CSASLTGGNNSPLHF
few,TRBV20-1,-,TRBJ1-6,TGCAGTGCTAAATTAGCTAATTCACCCCTCCACTTT,CSAKLANSPLHF
-,TRBV5-1,TRBD1,TRBJ1-2,TGCGCCAGCAGCCCATCGACAGGGGACTATGGCTACACCTTC,CASSPSTGDYGYTF